What follows describes a single TCR beta chain. Its antigen is still unknown. CDR1 is MGHDK and CDR2 is SYGVNS in the germline V gene. The V segment lost 2 bases and the J segment 4 bases; nucleotides outside the gene matches: 9. This CDR3 spans 17 amino acids. The protocol was immunoSEQ multiplex PCR, while the TCRdb copy is restricted to in-frame clones and leaves out a portion. The sample includes some 180,000 clones, approximately 78% seen only once; the top ten take roughly 1.2%. This record belongs to a study of cytomegalovirus exposure and HLA in healthy donors. Study conclusions and caveats: CMV antigen specificity was confirmed in vitro for a few CMV-associated chains. TCR sequences were mostly rare, though some public TCRs occurred in many donors. The classifier reportedly diagnosed cytomegalovirus status with high sensitivity and specificity.

The clonotype originates from a woman aged 25 to 39 in good health and CMV-seronegative. The chain couples TRBV25-1 to TRBJ1-4; TRBD1 matches at 8 bases. Sequenced sample: PBMCs. CDR3 nucleotide sequence: TGTGCCAGCAGTGAACTTGCAGGGGGCAGAGATAATGAAAAACTGTTTTTT. Its protein is CASSELAGGRDNEKLFF.